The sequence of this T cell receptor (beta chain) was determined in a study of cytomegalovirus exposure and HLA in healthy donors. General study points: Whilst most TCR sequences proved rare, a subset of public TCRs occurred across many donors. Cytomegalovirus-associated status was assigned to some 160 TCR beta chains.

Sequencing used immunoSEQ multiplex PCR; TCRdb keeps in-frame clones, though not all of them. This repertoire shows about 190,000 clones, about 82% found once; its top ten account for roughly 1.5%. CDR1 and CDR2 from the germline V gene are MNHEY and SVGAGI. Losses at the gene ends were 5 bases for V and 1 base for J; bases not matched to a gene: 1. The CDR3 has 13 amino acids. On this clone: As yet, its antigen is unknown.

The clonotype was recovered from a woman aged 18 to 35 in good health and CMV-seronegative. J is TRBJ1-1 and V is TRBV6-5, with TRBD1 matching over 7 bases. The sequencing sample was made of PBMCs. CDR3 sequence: CASSRQGNTEAFF. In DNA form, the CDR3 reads TGTGCCAGCAGTCGACAGGGGAACACTGAAGCTTTCTTT.